This record looks at one TCR beta chain sequence and its context. Its antigen remains unidentified. This CDR3 is built from 15 residues. CDR1 and CDR2 from the germline V gene are MDHEN and SYDVKM. The sample originates from a study of cytomegalovirus exposure and HLA in healthy donors. Notes on the study in general: A missense variant in DCLRE1C was later tied to TCR beta V- and J-gene trimming. Roughly uniform sequencing depth across donors was assumed, possibly incorrectly.

The PCR made use of 60 Vbeta and 13 Jbeta primers. Data came from immunoSEQ multiplex PCR; TCRdb stores just in-frame clones and leaves some out. The sample comprises 140,000 or so clones, over 60% of which are singletons, and roughly 1.8% rests with the top ten. This chain joins TRBV28 and TRBJ2-5; 9 bases align to TRBD1. Near its end, the DNA agrees better with TRBJ2-7, so the J call may be wrong. This TCR was recovered from a woman aged 40 to 50 in good health and CMV-seronegative. Sequencing used PBMCs. DNA for the CDR3: TGTGCCAGCAGTTTGATCGGGACAGGGTCCTACGAGCAGTACTTC. It is translated as CASSLIGTGSYEQYF.